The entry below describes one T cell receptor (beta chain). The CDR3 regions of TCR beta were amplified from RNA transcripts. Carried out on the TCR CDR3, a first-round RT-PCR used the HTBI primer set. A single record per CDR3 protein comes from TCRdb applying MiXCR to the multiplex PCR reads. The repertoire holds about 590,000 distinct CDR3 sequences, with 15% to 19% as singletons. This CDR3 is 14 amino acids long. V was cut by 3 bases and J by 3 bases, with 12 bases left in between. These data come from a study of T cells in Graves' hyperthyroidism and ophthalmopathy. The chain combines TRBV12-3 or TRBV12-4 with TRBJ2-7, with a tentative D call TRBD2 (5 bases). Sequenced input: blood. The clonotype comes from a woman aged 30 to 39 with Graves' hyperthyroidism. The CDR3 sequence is CASSFRRKRYEQYF. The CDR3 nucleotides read TGTGCCAGCAGTTTTAGGAGGAAACGCTACGAGCAGTACTTC.